In its sample, the clone carrying this T cell receptor beta chain was seen a few times. Tumor or blood genomic DNA was sequenced, with inputs of about 600 ng to 6,500 ng. V was cut by 3 bases and J by 5 bases, with 15 bases left in between. The germline V gene has CDR1 SGHDT and CDR2 YYEEEE. CDR3 length: 15 amino acids. This specimen comes from a study of T cells in tumors after PD-1 blockade. Sequencing used immunoSEQ multiplex PCR; TCRdb keeps in-frame clones, though not all of them. The sample contains 40,000 to 55,000 clones, about four fifths of which appear only once. V and J are TRBV5-6 and TRBJ1-5, with no clear D. Sequences were derived from PBMCs, sampled before anti-PD-1 treatment. The clonotype was recovered from a human donor with basal cell carcinoma. CDR3 sequence (DNA): TGTGCCAGCAGCTCTTCCGGGCAGATTTATCAGCCCCAGCATTTT. It translates to CASSSSGQIYQPQHF.